The rows below give T cell receptor beta chains drawn from one sample of a study of T cell responses to AZD1222 COVID-19 vaccine. Clones were read by immunoSEQ multiplex PCR, and TCRdb kept only the in-frame ones, dropping some. The top ten hold around 20% of the sample, which has roughly 120,000 clones, just over 85% seen once. This sample comprised peripheral blood, obtained on day 0 of MenACWY control vaccination. These receptors were collected from an adult in good health. The CDR3 runs from the conserved cysteine through the conserved F or W. A D gene is named only where the DNA matches it firmly. The size of a clone is reported for some rows only, either as once, few or many, or as a class for expanded clones.

>-|TRBJ2-1|TRBD2|TRBV7-8
TGTGCCAGCAGCTTATGGGGGGGGTCATCCAACAATGAGCAGTTCTTC
CASSLWGGSSNNEQFF
>-|TRBJ1-4|-|TRBV4-1
TGCGCCAGCAGCCCACTAACTGAAAAACTGTTTTTT
CASSPLTEKLFF
>-|TRBJ2-7|TRBD1|TRBV19
TGTGCCAGTAGTCAAGTTCCGGGACAGATCAACGAGCAGTACTTC
CASSQVPGQINEQYF
>-|TRBJ1-2|-|TRBV6-5
TGTGCCAGCAGTCCCCCGACGGGAGGCTACACCTTC
CASSPPTGGYTF
>-|TRBJ2-3|-|TRBV5-5
TGTGCCAGCAGCTTCGACCGGGGATCTAGCACAGATACGCAGTATTTT
CASSFDRGSSTDTQYF
>-|TRBJ2-3|TRBD2|TRBV7-9
TGTGCCAGCAGCTCTACCCTAGCGGGAATCACAGATACGCAGTATTTT
CASSSTLAGITDTQYF
>-|TRBJ2-1|-|TRBV9
TGTGCCAGCACCCGAACAGATGGCGGAAGCAACTACAATGAGCAGTTCTTC
CASTRTDGGSNYNEQFF
>-|TRBJ1-5|-|TRBV14
TGTGCCAGCAGCCAAGGGCAGGGTTACATACATTTT
CASSQGQGYIHF
>once|TRBJ2-7|-|TRBV9
TGTGCCAGCAGCGTTGGGGGATCGTACGAGCAGTACTTC
CASSVGGSYEQYF
>-|TRBJ2-1|TRBD2|TRBV9
TGTGCCAGCAGCGAGGGGACTAGAGGACCTGAGCAGTTCTTC
CASSEGTRGPEQFF
>-|TRBJ2-2|TRBD2|TRBV10-3
TGTGCCATCAGTGAGCGGGCGGGGGGCACCGGGGAGCTGTTTTTT
CAISERAGGTGELFF
>few|TRBJ2-7|TRBD1|TRBV10-3
TGTGCCATCAGTGACCCTACAGGGGCCGAGCAGTACTTC
CAISDPTGAEQYF
>-|TRBJ1-5|-|TRBV10-3
TGTGCCATCAGCGACGGGACCCCTAATCAGCCCCAGCATTTT
CAISDGTPNQPQHF
>once|TRBJ1-2|-|TRBV5-4
TGTGCCAGCAGCTTAATCCAAGCGGACGGCTATGGCTACACCTTC
CASSLIQADGYGYTF
>once|TRBJ1-3|-|TRBV7-9
TGTGCCAGCAGCTTTGGGGACTTGAGGAACACCATATATTTT
CASSFGDLRNTIYF
>-|TRBJ2-7|-|TRBV9
TGTGCCAGCAGCACCGGGACATCCTACGAGCAGTACTTC
CASSTGTSYEQYF
>-|TRBJ1-2|-|TRBV4-1
TGCGCCAGCAGCCAAGTGGGGGCGCGGGGCTACACCTTC
CASSQVGARGYTF
>-|TRBJ1-2|-|TRBV9
TGTGCCAGCAGCCCAAGTCTCCTGCGGACGTATGGCTACACCTTC
CASSPSLLRTYGYTF
>-|TRBJ1-2|TRBD1|TRBV9
TGTGCCAGCAGCGTGGACAGGGCCTTTGGTGGCTACACCTTC
CASSVDRAFGGYTF
>-|TRBJ2-1|-|TRBV5-6
TGTGCCAGCAGCTTGGACCGATGGCTAGTAAATGAGCAGTTCTTC
CASSLDRWLVNEQFF
>-|TRBJ2-1|-|TRBV9
TGTGCCAGCAGCGCCGGCGAGAGGTCCTACAATGAGCAGTTCTTC
CASSAGERSYNEQFF
>-|TRBJ2-3|-|TRBV12-3/TRBV12-4
TGTGCCAGCAGTGGGACAACCGTGTCTCAGTATTTT
CASSGTTVSQYF
>-|TRBJ2-7|-|TRBV5-1
TGCGCCAGCAGCTTAGGTCTGACGAGCTCCTACGAGCAGTACTTC
CASSLGLTSSYEQYF
>-|TRBJ2-2|-|TRBV24-1
TGTGCCACCAGTGATGGGGGACGGACGAAGGCCGGGGAGCTGTTTTTT
CATSDGGRTKAGELFF
>-|TRBJ2-2|TRBD2|TRBV2
TGTGCCAGCAGAAAAGGACTAGCGGGAGGAGCCGGGGAGCTGTTTTTT
CASRKGLAGGAGELFF
>-|TRBJ2-7|-|TRBV5-4
TGTGCCAGCAGCGACCGGTCGAACCCCAACGAGCAGTACTTC
CASSDRSNPNEQYF
>-|TRBJ2-1|TRBD2|TRBV7-3
TGTGCCAGCAGCTCGGGACTAGCGGTGAGGAGAGAGCAGTTCTTC
CASSSGLAVRREQFF
>few|TRBJ1-4|-|TRBV28
TGTGCCAGCAGTTTTAGCCTGGACAGCCCTATTGCAACTAATGAAAAACTGTTTTTT
CASSFSLDSPIATNEKLFF
>once|TRBJ1-4|-|TRBV19
TGTGCCAGTAGTATATCGGGGGCTGCAACTAATGAAAAACTGTTTTTT
CASSISGAATNEKLFF
>-|TRBJ2-5|TRBD2|TRBV4-2
TGTGCCAGCAGCCAAGATGGGGGAGCCGGACTAGCGGGTTTACAAGAGACCCAGTACTTC
CASSQDGGAGLAGLQETQYF
>-|TRBJ2-7|-|TRBV28
TGTGCCAGCAGTACTCGGGGCGAGCAGTACTTC
CASSTRGEQYF
>-|TRBJ2-3|-|TRBV6-5
TGTGCCAGCAGTCAGCGGGTGCCCGCAGATACGCAGTATTTT
CASSQRVPADTQYF
>-|TRBJ1-1|-|TRBV25-1
TGTGCCAGCAGTATCCGAAACACTGAAGCTTTCTTT
CASSIRNTEAFF
>-|TRBJ2-7|-|TRBV2
TGTGCCAGCAGAGGGGCATACGAGCAGTACTTC
CASRGAYEQYF
>-|TRBJ1-1|-|TRBV6-5
TGTGCCAGCAGTTATATGGGGGCTAGCACTGAAGCTTTCTTT
CASSYMGASTEAFF
>-|TRBJ1-2|-|TRBV10-2
TGCGCCAGCAGTGAGTCGATATTTAACTATGGCTACACCTTC
CASSESIFNYGYTF
>-|TRBJ2-7|TRBD2|TRBV5-1
TGCGCCAGCAGCTTGGCCGCGACTAGCGGGAGAGCGGCGGCCTACGAGCAGTACTTC
CASSLAATSGRAAAYEQYF
>-|TRBJ2-1|TRBD2|TRBV11-2
TGTGCCAGCAGCTTATTAGGACTGGCGGGAGGGTACAATGAGCAGTTCTTC
CASSLLGLAGGYNEQFF
>-|TRBJ1-4|-|TRBV5-4
TGTGCCAGCAGCTTGGGACAGTCAAATGAAAAACTGTTTTTT
CASSLGQSNEKLFF
>-|TRBJ2-2|-|TRBV28
TGTGCCACCGTGGCAGGTCGTTACACCGGGGAGCTGTTTTTT
CATVAGRYTGELFF
>-|TRBJ2-5|-|TRBV28
TGTGCCAGCAGTTTATCTCACGGCCAAGAGACCCAGTACTTC
CASSLSHGQETQYF
>few|TRBJ2-7|-|TRBV28
TGTGCCAGCAGGGAGACAGAGTACGAGCAGTACTTC
CASRETEYEQYF
>-|TRBJ2-3|-|TRBV27
TGTGCCAGCAGCCGATCTCGCGAGGGTGATACGCAGTATTTT
CASSRSREGDTQYF
>-|TRBJ2-3|-|TRBV6-5
TGTGCCAGCACTGGACCTGCATATACGCAGTATTTT
CASTGPAYTQYF
>-|TRBJ2-2|TRBD2|TRBV19
TGTGCCAGTAAGACTAGCGGGAGAGATTCTGGGGAGCTGTTTTTT
CASKTSGRDSGELFF
>-|TRBJ2-1|-|TRBV15
TGTGCCACCAGCAGAGACGGGAGTACCTACAATGAGCAGTTCTTC
CATSRDGSTYNEQFF